This T cell receptor (beta chain) derives from a study of shared clonotypes between healthy human individuals. Study results and caveats: An expected dependence of interdonor clonotype sharing on sequencing depth was noted.

Of note for this clone: Its specificity is not known.

Here immunoSEQ multiplex PCR was the method, and the copy in TCRdb shows in-frame clones only, minus some. Here the sample spans some 650,000 clones, approximately 97% being singletons. Germline-derived CDR1 and CDR2 are MNHNY and SVGAGI (reference sequence). This CDR3 has 13 amino acids. V shed 7 bases and J shed 7 bases, with 14 bases lying between them. The chain employs TRBV6-6 and TRBJ1-5, with TRBD1 as a possible D gene (5 bases). This receptor was obtained from a woman aged 25 to 39 in good health. The sequencing sample was made of naive CD4+ T cells sorted from blood. Specified subset: CD45RA+ positively selected. The CDR3 reads CASTSPGAQPQHF. The CDR3 DNA reads TGTGCCAGCACCTCCCCTGGGGCGCAGCCCCAGCATTTT.